The clone carrying this TCR beta chain was observed a handful of times. Its target is not known. Healthy Caucasians provided all donations. Template switching, a step in the protocol, added a universal primer site, and cDNA carried unique molecular identifiers. A single record per CDR3 protein comes from TCRdb applying MiXCR to the 5' RACE reads. The table records about 470,000 distinct CDR3 sequences, roughly 26% of them present only once. The data belong to a study of identical twins. Overall study results and limits: In cord blood, abundant beta clonotypes had fewer insertions; memory showed no trend.

This sample also belongs to another study, concerning T cells expressing NK-cell markers. This second report adds: In five or six donors, dominant NKG2C+ clonotypes were about 1.0-7.0% of CD8+ T cells.

This TCR derives from a woman younger than 35 in good health. Sequenced: CD4+ T cells sorted from blood.

CDR3 nucleotides: TGCGCCAGCAAGTTTGAGGTTTCATCACCCCTCCACTTT. As protein: CASKFEVSSPLHF. The chain couples TRBV5-1 to TRBJ1-6; D is undetermined. The CDR3 extends over 13 amino acids. Trimming stripped 6 bases from V and 10 bases from J, with 14 bases between. Germline-derived CDR1 and CDR2 are SGHRS and YFSETQ.